This T cell receptor beta chain emerged from a study of control samples from healthy donors and cancer patients. The sample holds a few counts of this clone. V gave up 0 bases and J gave up 5 bases; unmatched junction bases: 7. Germline loops: CDR1 SGHDT, CDR2 YYEEEE. There are 15 residues in the CDR3. This table comes from immunoSEQ multiplex PCR, and its TCRdb copy is limited to in-frame clones, with some not included. The sample has around 180,000 clones, 91% seen once. The rearrangement joins TRBV5-6 to TRBJ2-7; 8 positions agree with TRBD1. The sequence derives from a woman in her thirties or forties in good health. Sequences were obtained from blood. CDR3 coding DNA: TGTGCCAGCAGCTTGGCCCGACAGGGGTTTCACGAGCAGTACTTC. Its translation: CASSLARQGFHEQYF.